Sequencing of this TCR beta chain was carried out in a study of blood T cell repertoires in COVID-19. The repertoire was sequenced with immunoSEQ multiplex PCR; TCRdb's copy has only in-frame clones and lacks some. The sample lists around 450,000 clones, roughly 87% seen once, with approximately 2% in the top ten. The specimen sequenced was PBMCs or T cells enriched from blood (not recorded which). This clonotype was sampled from a young woman with acute COVID-19.

CDR3 sequence: CASSERTGGGNQPQHF. The CDR3 region has the DNA TGTGCCAGCAGTGAAAGGACAGGGGGAGGGAATCAGCCCCAGCATTTT. This chain links TRBV2 with TRBJ1-5, with 10 bases identical to TRBD1. The CDR3 covers 16 residues. Germline V lookup: CDR1 SNHLY, CDR2 FYNNEI. V lost 2 bases, J lost 4 bases, and 5 bases stayed unmatched.